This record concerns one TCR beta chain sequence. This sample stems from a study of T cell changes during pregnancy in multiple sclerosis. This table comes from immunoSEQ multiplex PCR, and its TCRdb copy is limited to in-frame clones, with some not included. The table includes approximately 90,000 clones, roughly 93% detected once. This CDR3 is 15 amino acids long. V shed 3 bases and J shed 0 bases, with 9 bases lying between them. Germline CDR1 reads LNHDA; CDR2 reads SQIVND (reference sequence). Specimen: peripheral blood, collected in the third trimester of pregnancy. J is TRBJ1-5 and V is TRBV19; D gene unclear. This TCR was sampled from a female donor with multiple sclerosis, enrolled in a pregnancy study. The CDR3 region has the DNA TGTGCCAGTAGTATTTCGGGATATAGCAATCAGCCCCAGCATTTT. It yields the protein CASSISGYSNQPQHF.